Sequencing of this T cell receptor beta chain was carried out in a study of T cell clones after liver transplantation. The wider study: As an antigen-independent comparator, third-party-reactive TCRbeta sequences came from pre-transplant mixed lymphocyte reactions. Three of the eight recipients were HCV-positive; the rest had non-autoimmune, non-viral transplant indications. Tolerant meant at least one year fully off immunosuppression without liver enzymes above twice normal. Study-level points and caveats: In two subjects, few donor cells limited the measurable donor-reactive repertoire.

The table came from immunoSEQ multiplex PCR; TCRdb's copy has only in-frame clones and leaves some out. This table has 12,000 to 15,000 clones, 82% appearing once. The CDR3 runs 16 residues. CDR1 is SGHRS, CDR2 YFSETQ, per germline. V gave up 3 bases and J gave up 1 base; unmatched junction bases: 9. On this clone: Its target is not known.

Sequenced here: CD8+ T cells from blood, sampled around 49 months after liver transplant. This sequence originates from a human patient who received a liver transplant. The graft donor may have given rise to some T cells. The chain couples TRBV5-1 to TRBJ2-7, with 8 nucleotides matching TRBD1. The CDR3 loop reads CASSSYPGQVSYEQYF. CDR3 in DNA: TGCGCCAGCAGCTCTTATCCGGGACAGGTATCCTACGAGCAGTACTTC. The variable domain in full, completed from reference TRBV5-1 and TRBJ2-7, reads KAGVTQTPRYLIKTRGQQVTLSCSPISGHRSVSWYQQTPGQGLQFLFEYFSETQRNKGNFPGRFSGRQFSNSRSEMNVSTLELGDSALYLCASSSYPGQVSYEQYFGPGTRLTVT.